This TCR beta chain was sequenced in a study of cytomegalovirus exposure and HLA in healthy donors (dated by TCRdb to 2016 to 2017). The study in broad terms: A later analysis indicated that the 100 to 150 validation repertoires were generated on the platform also employed for the 600 to 750 repertoires of the first cohort. To predict cytomegalovirus infection status, the study combined high-throughput TCR immunosequencing, statistical association of individual TCRs with disease status, and machine learning. In addition to the first cohort of 666 subjects, a separate validation cohort of approximately 130 different subjects was used. The study aimed to test whether cataloging public T cell receptors could reveal signatures of past pathogen exposure.

Donors formed part of the validation cohort, which comprised about 120 subjects and was distinct from the first cohort of 690 or so subjects. What the authors observed across the whole study: The classifier was reported to diagnose cytomegalovirus status with high specificity and sensitivity in both the original and validation cohorts. All 120 or so repertoires were used to score co-occurrence in the validation cohort in a later analysis, because that analysis had no HLA typing for the cohort. The authors suggested that the approach could potentially be extended to other disease states and immunological phenotypes. Most TCR sequences were seen in very few donors, while some public TCRs were found in many individuals. A later analysis found that TCRs clustered in the first cohort also tended to co-occur in the roughly 120 validation repertoires, with just under 95% of cluster scores above 0. The study listed 150 to 200 TCR beta chains as associated with cytomegalovirus. A few of the identified cytomegalovirus-associated TCR beta chains were confirmed in vitro to be specific for cytomegalovirus antigens.

Libraries were prepared through the immunoSEQ multiplex PCR assay. In the original analysis: A statistical classification framework was built for diagnosing cytomegalovirus status from the catalog of TCR beta chain sequences. TCRdb carries this immuneACCESS record with in-frame sequences only. Its versions omit some clonotypes, under half of them owing to an unresolved V gene in the studies checked, with the rest unexplained. That table furnishes V, J and clone size, whereas the DNA furnished D and trimming. The sample yields around 240,000 clones; roughly 89% were counted once. The top ten hold 0.35% to 0.45% of the sample. CDR1 MNHEY and CDR2 SVGAGI were looked up in the germline V gene. The trim is 6 bases for V and 4 bases for J, with a gap of 6 bases between the germline ends. The cysteine opens and the phenylalanine closes a CDR3 of 11 amino acids. CDR3 DNA is the only sequence kept; it has 33 bases, read in frame from the first base.

A note on this clone: Its antigen specificity is not known. Base qualities were left out, and no much larger clone turns up one base away.

The chain employs TRBV6-5 and TRBJ1-2, with TRBD1 tentatively as D gene (6 bases match). The source material was PBMCs. The TCR comes from a woman under 30 in good health and CMV-seronegative. The CDR3 reads as follows: CASRTGYGYTF. The DNA sequence is given as TGTGCCAGCAGGACAGGCTATGGCTACACCTTC.